A selection of T cell receptor beta chains follows, all from one sample in a study of OX40 agonist ivuxolimab in advanced cancers. Measured with immunoSEQ multiplex PCR; TCRdb has only the in-frame clones, and not every one. Of over 70,000 clones listed, about 93% are singletons. The sample was CD4+ or CD8+ T cells sorted from blood, taken in a trial of the OX40 agonist ivuxolimab. The receptors were gathered from an adult with an advanced solid tumor such as melanoma, head and neck, liver or kidney cancer. CDR3s include the opening cysteine and the closing phenylalanine or tryptophan. The order of the fields is V gene, J gene, CDR3 protein.

TRBV6-5	TRBJ1-1	CASSYSLGTEAFF
TRBV7-9	TRBJ1-5	CASSPTGPNQPQHF
TRBV9	TRBJ2-5	CASSVRGTREETQYF
TRBV7-9	TRBJ2-3	CASSLVGTGTDTQYF
TRBV4-1	TRBJ2-5	CASSHPSSPETQYF
TRBV7-2	TRBJ1-4	CASSNIVATNEKLFF
TRBV6-5	TRBJ2-1	CASSYPMPGPPREQFF
TRBV5-1	TRBJ2-1	CASSLEEWGQANEQFF
TRBV7-9	TRBJ2-7	CASSLEAGEYEQYF
TRBV7-9	TRBJ2-3	CASSLILTGSGTDTQYF
TRBV27	TRBJ2-5	CASSLYPAQETQYF
TRBV27	TRBJ2-2	CASSGGTSNTGELFF
TRBV23-1	TRBJ2-7	CASSTGLAGEGEQYF
TRBV5-6	TRBJ2-5	CASSAGSGGQKETQYF
TRBV27	TRBJ2-7	CASSLVGPGGILPYEQYF
TRBV27	TRBJ1-1	CASSLQARNTEAFF
TRBV4-2	TRBJ2-2	CASSQKGGTGDWELFF
TRBV4-3	TRBJ2-7	CASSLTGTVTYEQYF
TRBV6-5	TRBJ1-2	CASSSTSNYGYTF
TRBV6-5	TRBJ2-5	CASSYFRPEETQYF
TRBV5-1	TRBJ1-3	CASSLVGPGNTIYF
TRBV19	TRBJ2-7	CASSIQGSTYEQYF
TRBV27	TRBJ2-7	CASSYTTGSYEQYF
TRBV4-3	TRBJ1-4	CASSQDRQGGNEKLFF
TRBV9	TRBJ1-3	CASSGNTIYF
TRBV4-3	TRBJ1-2	CASSQNILLRGPIYGYTF
TRBV2	TRBJ2-7	CASTVGTAGYEQYF
TRBV28	TRBJ2-5	CASSLVQGEETQYF
TRBV25-1	TRBJ2-1	CASSEQHQRGGPHNEQFF
TRBV11-2	TRBJ1-2	CASSTFTGGFGYTF
TRBV27	TRBJ2-1	CASSPRGGTVNNEQFF
TRBV5-5	TRBJ2-7	CASSLERATSYEQYF
TRBV9	TRBJ2-7	CASSPYGADEQYF
TRBV10-2	TRBJ2-3	CASSEVGGATDTQYF
TRBV14	TRBJ1-2	CASSQDTMFWDSLYGYTF
TRBV29-1	TRBJ1-1	CSVEDNRIMGTEAFF
TRBV9	TRBJ2-7	CASSVEGRGYEQYF
TRBV14	TRBJ2-7	CASSQAPATDALWQYF
TRBV7-6	TRBJ1-6	CASSSAGTGGSPLHF
TRBV6-5	TRBJ2-7	CASSPTLTGTGEQYF
TRBV6-1	TRBJ1-2	CASSSTGRGGYTF
TRBV27	TRBJ2-7	CASSGLSAPYEQYF